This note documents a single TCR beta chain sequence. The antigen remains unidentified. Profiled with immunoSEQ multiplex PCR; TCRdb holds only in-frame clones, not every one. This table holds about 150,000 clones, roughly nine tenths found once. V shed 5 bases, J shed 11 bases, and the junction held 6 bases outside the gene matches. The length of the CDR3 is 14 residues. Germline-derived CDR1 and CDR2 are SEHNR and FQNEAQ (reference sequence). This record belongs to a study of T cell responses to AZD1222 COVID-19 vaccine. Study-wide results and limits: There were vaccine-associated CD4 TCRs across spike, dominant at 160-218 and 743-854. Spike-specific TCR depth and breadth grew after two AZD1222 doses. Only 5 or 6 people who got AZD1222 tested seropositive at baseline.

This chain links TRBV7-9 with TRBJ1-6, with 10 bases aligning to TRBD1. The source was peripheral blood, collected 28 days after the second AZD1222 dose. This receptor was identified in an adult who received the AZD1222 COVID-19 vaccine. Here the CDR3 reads CASSVGQGSAPLHF. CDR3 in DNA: TGTGCCAGCAGCGTGGGACAGGGGTCGGCACCCCTCCACTTT.